The 25 T cell receptor beta chains below were found in one sample sequenced in a study of OX40 agonist ivuxolimab in advanced cancers. TCRdb keeps only in-frame clones here, not all; method: immunoSEQ multiplex PCR. The table includes fewer than 85,000 clones, over 65% detected once. The sequencing used CD4+ or CD8+ T cells sorted from blood, collected in a trial of the OX40 agonist ivuxolimab. The origin of the receptors is an adult with an advanced solid tumor such as melanoma, head and neck, liver or kidney cancer.

The chain couples TRBV18 to TRBJ1-2; 9 bases are a match to TRBD1. V lost 3 bases to trimming and J lost 2 bases; unmatched junction nucleotides: 1. The germline gives CDR1 KGHSH, CDR2 LQKENI. The CDR3 has 14 residues. The CDR3 DNA reads as TGTGCCAGCTCACCCGGGACAGGGAACTATGGCTACACCTTC. Amino acid sequence: CASSPGTGNYGYTF.

The rearrangement links TRBV2 to TRBJ1-6; TRBD1 might be the D (6 bases). V gave up 6 bases and J gave up 2 bases, with 11 bases separating them. The CDR3 runs to 15 residues. Germline CDR1 is SNHLY and CDR2 is FYNNEI. CDR3 protein: CASSPRGPYNSPLHF. Here the CDR3 DNA reads TGTGCCAGCAGCCCCAGGGGCCCCTATAATTCACCCCTCCACTTT.

This rearrangement joins TRBV5-4 to TRBJ2-2, with D perhaps TRBD2 (6 bases). V was shortened by 3 bases and J by 0 bases, with 15 bases between the two germline ends. This CDR3 contains 17 residues. Germline-derived CDR1 and CDR2 are SGHNT and YYREEE (reference sequence). The CDR3, as DNA: TGTGCCAGCAGCTGGGGGAGGACGGGGGCGAACACCGGGGAGCTGTTTTTT. Amino acid sequence: CASSWGRTGANTGELFF.

The DNA for the CDR3 is TGTGCCAGCAGCCTACAGGGGGGGGAGCAGTTCTTC. Residues: CASSLQGGEQFF. The chain employs TRBV7-8 and TRBJ2-1, with TRBD1 as a possible D gene (8 bases). The CDR3 sequence is 12 residues long. The ends were cut back, 5 bases at V and 10 bases at J, with 12 bases in the middle. Germline values: CDR1 SGHVS, CDR2 FQNEAQ.

The rearrangement uses TRBV6-1 and TRBJ1-5; 8 bases fit TRBD1. Germline V CDR1 and CDR2: MNHNS, SASEGT. Trimming took 3 bases from V and 2 from J; bases not matched to a gene: 0. The CDR3 consists of 14 residues. CDR3 in amino acids: CASSETGGNQPQHF. For the CDR3, the DNA is TGTGCCAGCAGTGAGACAGGGGGCAATCAGCCCCAGCATTTT.

The chain has TRBV13 and TRBJ1-1, with D perhaps matching TRBD1 (5 bases). The CDR3 contains 15 residues. CDR1 is PRHDT, CDR2 FYEKMQ, per germline (reference sequence). Trimming removed 5 bases from V and 2 bases from J, with 15 bases in between. The CDR3 DNA reads as TGTGCCAGCAGCGTCCTGGGACCGTCCAACACTGAAGCTTTCTTT. Protein sequence: CASSVLGPSNTEAFF.

The chain is built from TRBV6-5 and TRBJ2-7, with a possible D match to TRBD1 (6 bases). Germline CDR1 MNHEY, CDR2 SVGAGI. Trimming removed 7 bases at V and 3 bases at J, with 16 bases between. The CDR3 is made up of 14 amino acids. In DNA form, the CDR3 reads TGTGCCAGCAACGTACATGGACAGAACTACGAGCAGTACTTC. It specifies CASNVHGQNYEQYF.

The CDR3 DNA reads as TGTGCCAGTAGTATGGTTTGGGGACAGGCTAACACCGGGGAGCTGTTTTTT. Its protein product is CASSMVWGQANTGELFF. The chain joins TRBV19 to TRBJ2-2, with TRBD1 matching 8 bases. Germline V CDR1 and CDR2: LNHDA, SQIVND (reference sequence). The CDR3 length is 17 residues. The trim removed 3 bases at V and 2 bases at J, leaving 8 bases unmatched.

This chain joins TRBV7-6 and TRBJ2-2, with 8 bases identical to TRBD2. The CDR3 contains 14 residues. Looked up from germline, CDR1 is SGHVS and CDR2 is FNYEAQ. The V and J ends lost 5 bases and 7 bases, in that order; junction bases with no gene match: 6. The CDR3, as DNA: TGTGCCAGCAGCACCCGGGGGGGCGGCGGGGAGCTGTTTTTT. Protein product: CASSTRGGGGELFF.

V gene TRBV2 combines with J gene TRBJ2-5; 7 bases fit TRBD2. V dropped 7 bases and J dropped 5; count of bases not matched to a gene: 13. The germline V gene encodes CDR1 SNHLY and CDR2 FYNNEI. The CDR3 runs to 15 residues. The CDR3 spells CASIRGGYNAETQYF. In DNA, the CDR3 is TGTGCCAGCATCCGGGGAGGGTACAATGCGGAGACCCAGTACTTC.

The chain couples TRBV5-6 to TRBJ1-5, with D perhaps matching TRBD1 (5 bases). There are 16 residues in the CDR3. The V gene lost 5 bases and the J gene lost 2 bases, with 17 bases spanning the gap. Germline CDR1 SGHDT, CDR2 YYEEEE. DNA for the CDR3: TGTGCCAGCAGTACGGGAGGCCAGGGTGGCAATCAGCCCCAGCATTTT. Translated: CASSTGGQGGNQPQHF.

The chain uses TRBV7-3 and TRBJ2-1, with 14 nucleotides matching TRBD2. This CDR3 comprises 15 residues. From germline, CDR1 is SGHTA and CDR2 FQGTGA. Trimming at V came to 4 bases and at J to 7 bases, leaving 3 bases not matched to a gene. CDR3 sequence reads: CASSSRTSGGNEQFF. The CDR3 region has the DNA TGTGCCAGCAGCTCCCGGACTAGCGGGGGGAATGAGCAGTTCTTC.

V gene TRBV7-9 combines with J gene TRBJ2-4, with a weak D call TRBD1 (6 bases). The CDR3 is made up of 16 amino acids. V shed 5 bases and J shed 3 bases, with 17 bases lying between them. Germline loops: CDR1 SEHNR, CDR2 FQNEAQ (reference sequence). The CDR3, as DNA: TGTGCCAGCAGCCTACGAGGGGGTCTCGTCAAAAACATTCAGTACTTC. Amino acids: CASSLRGGLVKNIQYF. The full variable domain, rest sourced from reference TRBV7-9 and TRBJ2-4, is DTGVSQNPRHKITKRGQNVTFRCDPISEHNRLYWYRQTLGQGPEFLTYFQNEAQLEKSRLLSDRFSAERPKGSFSTLEIQRTEQGDSAMYLCASSLRGGLVKNIQYFGAGTRLSVL.

This sequence joins TRBV7-2 and TRBJ2-7; 10 bases are shared with TRBD1. With 5 bases clipped from V and 6 bases from J, the junction kept 7 bases outside the gene matches. There are 14 residues in the CDR3. The germline V gene has CDR1 SGHTA and CDR2 FQGNSA. This chain's CDR3 is CASSQDRGGGEQYF. DNA for the CDR3: TGTGCCAGCAGCCAGGACAGGGGGGGTGGCGAGCAGTACTTC.

This chain links TRBV27 with TRBJ2-2; no reliable D call. V lost 3 bases, J lost 5 bases, and 4 bases lay in between. The CDR3 is 12 amino acids. Germline V CDR1 and CDR2: MNHEY, SMNVEV (reference sequence). CDR3 protein: CASSFSTGELFF. CDR3 nucleotide sequence: TGTGCCAGCAGTTTTTCAACCGGGGAGCTGTTTTTT.

The sample holds a few counts of this clone. The rearrangement joins TRBV6-1 to TRBJ1-6, with D tentatively TRBD1 (5 bases). Trimming shortened V by 10 bases and J by 0 bases, and 13 bases separated the two germline ends. This CDR3 spans 15 amino acids. Germline V gene sequence: CDR1 MNHNS, CDR2 SASEGT. The CDR3 region has the DNA TGTGCCACCCTGGACATTAGCTCCTATAATTCACCCCTCCACTTT. This gives the protein CATLDISSYNSPLHF.

The J gene is TRBJ1-2, the V gene TRBV7-6; tentative D call: TRBD1 (6 bases). This CDR3 is built from 15 residues. The V gene lost 7 bases and the J gene lost 2 bases, with 17 bases spanning the gap. Germline CDR1 SGHVS, CDR2 FNYEAQ. In DNA form, the CDR3 reads TGTGCCAGCACCGAACAGACAGGCTTAAACTATGGCTACACCTTC. Its translation is CASTEQTGLNYGYTF.

The chain links TRBV7-2 to TRBJ2-5; D assignment may be TRBD1 or TRBD2 (6 bases each). The CDR3 extends over 14 amino acids. Germline V gives CDR1 SGHTA, CDR2 FQGNSA. V lost 0 bases, J lost 4 bases, and 9 bases lay in between. The CDR3 reads CASSLARGRETQYF. The DNA for the CDR3 is TGTGCCAGCAGCTTAGCCCGGGGGCGAGAGACCCAGTACTTC.

The J gene is TRBJ2-1, the V gene TRBV11-2; 8 bases map to TRBD2. From germline, CDR1 is SGHAT and CDR2 FQNNGV. CDR3 size: 17 residues. V shed 0 bases, J shed 3 bases, and the junction held 7 bases outside the gene matches. The CDR3 DNA reads TGTGCCAGCAGCTTAGATACGGGACTAGTCATCTACAATGAGCAGTTCTTC. Translating it yields CASSLDTGLVIYNEQFF.

The chain uses TRBV7-9 and TRBJ2-3; the match to TRBD1 covers 7 bases. The CDR3 consists of 15 residues. With V trimmed by 8 bases and J by 1 base, 9 bases remained unmatched. Germline assignment: CDR1 SEHNR and CDR2 FQNEAQ (reference sequence). As DNA, the CDR3 is TGTGCCAGCGGAACAGGGACAGATCGCACAGATACGCAGTATTTT. The encoded protein is CASGTGTDRTDTQYF.

The chain links TRBV5-1 to TRBJ2-6; 7 nucleotides match TRBD1. The CDR3 length is 17 residues. Germline-derived CDR1 and CDR2 are SGHRS and YFSETQ. Germline trimming cut 0 bases from V and 4 bases from J; bases unmatched to any gene: 7. CDR3 sequence (DNA): TGCGCCAGCAGCTTGGACAGGGGAGTAACAGGGGCCAACGTCCTGACTTTC. Residues: CASSLDRGVTGANVLTF.

This clone was recorded only once. The gene calls are TRBV5-1 and TRBJ2-7, with D perhaps TRBD2 (5 bases). The CDR3 runs to 15 residues. The V and J ends lost 4 bases and 3 bases respectively, with 17 bases between them. Germline V lookup: CDR1 SGHRS, CDR2 YFSETQ. The CDR3 sequence: CASSPTGDSYYEQYF. As DNA, the CDR3 is TGCGCCAGCAGCCCGACCGGGGATTCCTACTACGAGCAGTACTTC.

The chain has TRBV6-1 and TRBJ1-6; D is possibly TRBD1 (6 bases). The V end was cut by 2 bases, the J end by 0 bases, with 17 bases between. The V gene's germline CDR1 is MNHNS and CDR2 SASEGT. The CDR3 totals 19 residues. The chain's CDR3 is CASSERGQLQSSYNSPLHF. Here the CDR3 DNA reads TGTGCCAGCAGTGAAAGGGGACAACTCCAATCCTCCTATAATTCACCCCTCCACTTT.

This chain uses TRBV6-5 with TRBJ2-7; D gene uncertain. This CDR3 has 11 residues. Germline CDR1 is MNHEY and CDR2 is SVGAGI. V was shortened by 6 bases and J by 3 bases, with 6 bases between the two germline ends. The CDR3 bases are TGTGCCAGCAGACACAGCTACGAGCAGTACTTC. Its translation is CASRHSYEQYF.

This clone was counted a few times. The J gene is TRBJ1-5, the V gene TRBV28, with unresolved D. The CDR3 has 14 amino acids. Germline CDR1 reads MDHEN; CDR2 reads SYDVKM. The ends were cut back, 2 bases at V and 9 bases at J, with 14 bases in the middle. The CDR3 here is CASSLSGARGPQHF. CDR3 coding DNA: TGTGCCAGCAGTTTAAGCGGTGCAAGAGGGCCCCAGCATTTT. The full variable domain, its missing parts supplied by reference TRBV28 and TRBJ1-5, is DVKVTQSSRYLVKRTGEKVFLECVQDMDHENMFWYRQDPGLGLRLIYFSYDVKMKEKGDIPEGYSVSREKKERFSLILESASTNQTSMYLCASSLSGARGPQHFGDGTRLSIL.